This record covers a single T cell receptor (beta chain). Participants had their cohort set by participant-reported clinical history. The source of the sample is a study of blood T cell repertoires in COVID-19. Study background: In each case, the material was cDNA or gDNA derived from T cells, B-cell-depleted T cells, or PBMCs.

Data came from immunoSEQ multiplex PCR; TCRdb stores just in-frame clones and leaves some out. This table holds 250,000 to 300,000 clones, roughly 89% found once. The receptor was derived from a woman aged 60-70 years who had recovered from COVID-19. Sample: PBMCs or T cells enriched from blood (not recorded which).

The CDR3 protein is CASSEDRDSYGYTF. CDR3 DNA sequence: TGTGCCAGCAGTGAAGATCGGGACAGCTATGGCTACACCTTC. This sequence joins TRBV2 and TRBJ1-2; 7 nucleotides line up with TRBD1. The CDR3 is 14 residues long. Germline loops: CDR1 SNHLY, CDR2 FYNNEI. With 1 base clipped from V and 4 bases from J, the junction kept 3 bases outside the gene matches.